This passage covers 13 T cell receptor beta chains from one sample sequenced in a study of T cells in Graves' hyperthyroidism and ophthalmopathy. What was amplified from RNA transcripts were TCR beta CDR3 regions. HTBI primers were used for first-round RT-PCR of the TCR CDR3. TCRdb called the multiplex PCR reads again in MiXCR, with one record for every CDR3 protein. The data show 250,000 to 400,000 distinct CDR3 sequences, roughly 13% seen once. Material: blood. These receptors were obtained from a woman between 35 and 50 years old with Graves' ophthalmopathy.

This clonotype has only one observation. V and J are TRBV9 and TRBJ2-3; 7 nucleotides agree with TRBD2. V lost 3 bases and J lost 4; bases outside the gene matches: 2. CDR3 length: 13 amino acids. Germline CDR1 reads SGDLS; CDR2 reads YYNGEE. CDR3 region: CASSERGADTQYF. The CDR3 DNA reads TGTGCCAGCAGCGAACGGGGGGCAGATACGCAGTATTTT.

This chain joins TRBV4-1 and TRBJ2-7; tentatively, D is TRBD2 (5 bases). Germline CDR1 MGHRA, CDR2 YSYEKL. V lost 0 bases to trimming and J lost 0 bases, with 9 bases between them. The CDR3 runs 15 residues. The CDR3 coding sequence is TGCGCCAGCAGCCAAGAGGAGAGGGACTCCTACGAGCAGTACTTC. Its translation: CASSQEERDSYEQYF.

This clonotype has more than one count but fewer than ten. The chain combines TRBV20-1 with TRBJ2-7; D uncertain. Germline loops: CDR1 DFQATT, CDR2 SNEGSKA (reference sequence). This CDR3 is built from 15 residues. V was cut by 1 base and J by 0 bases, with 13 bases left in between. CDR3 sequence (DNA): TGCAGTGCTAGAGCCAGCGCCATCAGCTCCTACGAGCAGTACTTC. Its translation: CSARASAISSYEQYF.

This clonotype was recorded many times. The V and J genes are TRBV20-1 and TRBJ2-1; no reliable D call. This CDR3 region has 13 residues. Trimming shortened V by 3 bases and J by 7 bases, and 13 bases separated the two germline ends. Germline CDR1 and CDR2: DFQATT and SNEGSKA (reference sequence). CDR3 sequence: CSARVRSRNEQFF. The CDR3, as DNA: TGCAGTGCTAGGGTCAGAAGCCGTAATGAGCAGTTCTTC.

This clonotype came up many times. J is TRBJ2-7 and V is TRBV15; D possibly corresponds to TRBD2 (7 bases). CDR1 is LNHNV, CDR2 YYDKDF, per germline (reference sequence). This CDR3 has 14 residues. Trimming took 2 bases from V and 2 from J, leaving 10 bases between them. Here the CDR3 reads CATSRRGGAYEQYF. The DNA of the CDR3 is TGTGCCACCAGCAGAAGGGGGGGGGCCTACGAGCAGTACTTC.

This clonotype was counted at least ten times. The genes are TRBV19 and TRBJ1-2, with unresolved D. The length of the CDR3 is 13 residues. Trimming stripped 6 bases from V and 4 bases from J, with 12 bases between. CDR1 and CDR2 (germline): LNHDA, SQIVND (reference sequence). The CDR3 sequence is CASRKEGFYGYTF. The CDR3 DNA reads TGTGCCAGTAGGAAAGAGGGTTTCTATGGCTACACCTTC.

The CDR3, as DNA: TGCAGTGCTAGAGGGTCTAGCGGGAGAGGGGGCAATGAGCAGTTCTTC. This sequence encodes CSARGSSGRGGNEQFF. The chain has TRBV20-1 and TRBJ2-1, with 10 bases identical to TRBD2. The junction had 9 bases not matched to a gene; V was cut back by 1 base and J by 6 bases. Germline lookup yields CDR1 DFQATT and CDR2 SNEGSKA (reference sequence). The CDR3 loop spans 16 amino acids.

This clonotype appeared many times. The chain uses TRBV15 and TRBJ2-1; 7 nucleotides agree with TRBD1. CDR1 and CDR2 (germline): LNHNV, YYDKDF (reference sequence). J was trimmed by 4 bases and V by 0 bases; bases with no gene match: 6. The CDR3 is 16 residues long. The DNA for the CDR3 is TGTGCCACCAGCAGAGATGGTTACAGGGGTTACAATGAGCAGTTCTTC. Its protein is CATSRDGYRGYNEQFF.

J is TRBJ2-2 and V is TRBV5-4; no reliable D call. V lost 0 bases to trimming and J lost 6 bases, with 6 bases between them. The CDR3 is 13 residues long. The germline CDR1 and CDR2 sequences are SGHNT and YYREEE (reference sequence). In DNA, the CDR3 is TGTGCCAGCAGCTTGGCCTGGGCCGGGGAGCTGTTTTTT. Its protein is CASSLAWAGELFF.

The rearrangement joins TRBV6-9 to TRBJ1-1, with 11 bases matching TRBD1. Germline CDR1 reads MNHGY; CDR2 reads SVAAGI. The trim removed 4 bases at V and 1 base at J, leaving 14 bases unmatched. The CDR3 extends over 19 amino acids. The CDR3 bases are TGTGCCAGCAGTTTGGACAGGGGGCAACTACAATTAGGGAACACTGAAGCTTTCTTT. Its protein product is CASSLDRGQLQLGNTEAFF.

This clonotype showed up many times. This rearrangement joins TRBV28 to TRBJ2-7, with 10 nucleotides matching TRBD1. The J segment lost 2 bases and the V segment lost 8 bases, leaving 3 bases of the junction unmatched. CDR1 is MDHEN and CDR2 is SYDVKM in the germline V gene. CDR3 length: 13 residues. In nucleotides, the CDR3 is TGTGCCAGCGGGGGACAGGGGCCCTACGAGCAGTACTTC. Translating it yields CASGGQGPYEQYF.

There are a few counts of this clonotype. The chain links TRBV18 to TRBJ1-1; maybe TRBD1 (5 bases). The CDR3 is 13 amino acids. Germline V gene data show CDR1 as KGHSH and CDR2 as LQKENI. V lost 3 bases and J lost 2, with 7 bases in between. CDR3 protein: CASSPTDNTEAFF. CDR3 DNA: TGTGCCAGCTCACCGACAGATAACACTGAAGCTTTCTTT.

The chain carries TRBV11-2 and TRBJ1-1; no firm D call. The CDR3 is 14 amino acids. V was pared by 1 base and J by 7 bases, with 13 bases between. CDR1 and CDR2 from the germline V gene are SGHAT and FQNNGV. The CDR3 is CASSLVGRVGEAFF. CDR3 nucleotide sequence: TGTGCCAGCAGCTTAGTCGGTCGGGTCGGTGAAGCTTTCTTT.